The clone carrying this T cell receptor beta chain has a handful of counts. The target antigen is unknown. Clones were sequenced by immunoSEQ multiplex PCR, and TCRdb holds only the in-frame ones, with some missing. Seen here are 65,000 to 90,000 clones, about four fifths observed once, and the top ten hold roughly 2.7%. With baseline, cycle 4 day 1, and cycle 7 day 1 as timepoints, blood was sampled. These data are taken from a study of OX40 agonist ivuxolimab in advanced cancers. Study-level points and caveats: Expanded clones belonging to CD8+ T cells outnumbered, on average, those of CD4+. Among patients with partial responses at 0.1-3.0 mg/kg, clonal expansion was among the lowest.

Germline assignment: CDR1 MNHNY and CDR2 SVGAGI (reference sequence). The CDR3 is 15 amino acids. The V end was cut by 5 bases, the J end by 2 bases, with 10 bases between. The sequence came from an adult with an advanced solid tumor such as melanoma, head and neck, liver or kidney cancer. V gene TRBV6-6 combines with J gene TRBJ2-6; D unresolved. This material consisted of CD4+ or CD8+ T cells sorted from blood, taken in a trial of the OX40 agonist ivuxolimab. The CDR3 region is CASSPLITGANVLTF. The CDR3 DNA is TGTGCCAGCAGTCCGCTCATCACTGGGGCCAACGTCCTGACTTTC.